This T cell receptor beta chain was documented in a study of T cells in Graves' hyperthyroidism and ophthalmopathy. Looking at the study overall: At initial diagnosis, before any treatment had begun, peripheral blood was obtained. Whole-study results and caveats: By a 13 V-J model, ophthalmopathy was set apart from stable hyperthyroidism. Blood also showed most of the thyroid clonotypes that were expanded above 0.001.

PBMCs came from around 10 ml fresh peripheral blood. This clonotype has ten or more counts. What it recognizes is unknown. CDR3 size: 16 residues. With 4 bases removed from V and 0 bases from J, the gap between germline ends came to 12 bases. Germline V lookup: CDR1 MNHEY, CDR2 SVGEGT. From RNA transcripts, TCR beta CDR3 regions were amplified. First-round RT-PCR of the TCR CDR3 relied on the HTBI primer set. TCRdb called the multiplex PCR reads again in MiXCR, with one record for every CDR3 protein. The sample consists of around 280,000 distinct CDR3 sequences, roughly 13% of them appearing once. Sequences were obtained from blood. The chain couples TRBV6-2 or TRBV6-3 to TRBJ2-2; D possibly matches TRBD1 or TRBD2 (5 bases each). This receptor was obtained from a woman in her thirties or forties with Graves' hyperthyroidism. CDR3: CASSFGDASNTGELFF. CDR3 in DNA: TGTGCCAGCAGTTTCGGGGACGCCTCGAACACCGGGGAGCTGTTTTTT.